This T cell receptor beta chain emerged from a study of blood T cell repertoires in COVID-19. Whole-study context: COVID-19 samples from acute and convalescent phases originated in the United States, Italy and Spain. In each case, the material was cDNA or gDNA derived from T cells, B-cell-depleted T cells, or PBMCs.

Per the original methods: Nucleated cell counts were estimated from reference gene primer amplification. Sequencing used immunoSEQ multiplex PCR; TCRdb keeps in-frame clones, though not all of them. The D gene and trimming were derived from the DNA, and the V and J assignments and clone size from that table. Of 200,000 to 250,000 clones listed, 88% are singletons. Germline assignment: CDR1 MGHRA and CDR2 YSYEKL. CDR3 length: 17 residues. Trimming took off 1 base at V and 1 base at J, with 14 bases between the two ends. The sequencing sample was made of peripheral blood. V is TRBV4-1 and J is TRBJ1-3; D is ambiguous. The source is a woman in her sixties with acute or convalescent COVID-19. CDR3 sequence (DNA): TGCGCCAGCAGCCAAGGGTCTCAGGTTTCGTCTGGAAACACCATATATTTT. Translated: CASSQGSQVSSGNTIYF.